A single TCR beta chain is shown here with its context. In the original workflow: Reference gene primers were amplified, and this amplification served to estimate nucleated cell counts. Using immunoSEQ multiplex PCR, the repertoire was profiled, and TCRdb retains in-frame clones only, with some absent. V, J and clone size were drawn from that table, and D and trimming were deduced from the DNA. Counted here are 250,000 to 300,000 clones, around 87% occurring once; the ten biggest clones make up about 1.6%. These data belong to a study of blood T cell repertoires in COVID-19. Turning to the study itself: In each case, the material was cDNA or gDNA derived from T cells, B-cell-depleted T cells, or PBMCs.

The CDR3 runs 12 residues. Germline V lookup: CDR1 SQVTM, CDR2 ANQGSEA. V was cut by 3 bases and J by 2 bases, with 6 bases left in between. The V gene is TRBV29-1, the J gene TRBJ2-3, with no clear D. The TCR sequence derives from a woman aged 40-49 years who had recovered from COVID-19. The material sequenced was peripheral blood. The CDR3 nucleotides are TGCAGCGTTGAGGGCGACACAGATACGCAGTATTTT. This sequence encodes CSVEGDTDTQYF.